A single T cell receptor (beta chain) is shown here with its context. These data originate in a study of shared T cell receptors in the human thymus. V lost 1 base and J 3 bases, leaving 6 bases between the germline ends. The CDR3 loop spans 14 amino acids. CDR1 MGHRA and CDR2 YSYEKL come from the germline V gene. Profiling relied on immunoSEQ multiplex PCR, and the TCRdb table lists in-frame clones only, not all of them. The sample carries approximately 760,000 clones, 70% to 90% recorded once. This sample also appeared in a second study, on human thymus T cells.

The V call is TRBV4-1, the J call TRBJ2-2, with D uncertain. The TCR originated in a girl under two years old with a congenital heart defect. Material: thymocytes. Written as DNA, the CDR3 is TGCGCCAGCAGCCAAGTCCCTGACACCGGGGAGCTGTTTTTT. Residues: CASSQVPDTGELFF.